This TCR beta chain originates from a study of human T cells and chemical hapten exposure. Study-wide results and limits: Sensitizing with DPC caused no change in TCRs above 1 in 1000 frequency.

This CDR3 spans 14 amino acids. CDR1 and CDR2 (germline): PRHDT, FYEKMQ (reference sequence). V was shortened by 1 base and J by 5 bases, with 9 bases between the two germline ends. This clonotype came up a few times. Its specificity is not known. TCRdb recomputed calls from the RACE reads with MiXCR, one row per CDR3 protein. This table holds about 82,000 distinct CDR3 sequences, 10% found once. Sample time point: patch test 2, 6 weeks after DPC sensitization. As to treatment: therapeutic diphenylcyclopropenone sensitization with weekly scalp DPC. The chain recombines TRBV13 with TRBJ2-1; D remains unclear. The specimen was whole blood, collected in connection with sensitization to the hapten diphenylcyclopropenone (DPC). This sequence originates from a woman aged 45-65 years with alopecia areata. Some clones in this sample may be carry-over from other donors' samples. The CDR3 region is CASSLVRSHNEQFF. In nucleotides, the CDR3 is TGTGCCAGCAGCTTAGTTAGGAGTCACAATGAGCAGTTCTTC.